The sequence of this TCR beta chain was determined in a study of blood T cells in healthy people across ages. Study conclusions and caveats: Among long-lived donors, naive CD4+ cells were more numerous and diversity higher than in aged donors. A strong correlation was seen between TCR beta diversity and naive T cell percentage.

Primed by a sample-barcoded 5' primer and a J-beta primer mix, a second PCR proceeded for 7 to 11 cycles. One entry per CDR3 protein, called by TCRdb with MiXCR from the 5' RACE reads. This repertoire shows approximately 1.5 million distinct CDR3 sequences, about 45% found once; its top ten account for less than 5%. The germline V and J ends were trimmed by 2 bases and 0 bases, with 14 bases remaining between them. Germline V CDR1 and CDR2: MNHEY, SVGAGI. The length of the CDR3 is 17 residues. Comments on this clonotype: Its antigen is not identified.

This clonotype was sampled from a woman younger than 35 in good health. This chain links TRBV6-5 with TRBJ2-1, with a tentative D call TRBD2 (5 bases). Sequencing was carried out using blood. CDR3 sequence: CASSYGLAVRSYNEQFF. CDR3 coding DNA: TGTGCCAGCAGTTACGGGCTAGCCGTTCGCTCCTACAATGAGCAGTTCTTC.